This TCR beta chain was identified during a study of cytomegalovirus exposure and HLA in healthy donors. Study-level results: The finding came from a later analysis; first-cohort TCR clusters tended to co-occur in the approximately 120 validation repertoires. In vitro data verified three CMV-associated chains as specific for CMV antigens. There were about 160 TCR beta chains listed as cytomegalovirus-associated.

Notes on this clone: The antigen is not known.

The V gene's germline CDR1 is SGHRS and CDR2 YFSETQ. Trimming cost V 0 bases and J 4 bases; bases outside gene matches: 2. This CDR3 is built from 14 residues. Repertoires were generated with immunoSEQ multiplex PCR, while TCRdb's copy carries only in-frame clones and drops some. This table holds approximately 140,000 clones, about 83% found once. This chain joins TRBV5-1 and TRBJ2-5; TRBD1 matches 8 bases. Sequenced material: PBMCs. The source of this sequence is a woman between 25 and 40 years old in good health and CMV-seronegative. The DNA of the CDR3 is TGCGCCAGCAGCTTGGGCGGGACAGGAGAGACCCAGTACTTC. It encodes CASSLGGTGETQYF.